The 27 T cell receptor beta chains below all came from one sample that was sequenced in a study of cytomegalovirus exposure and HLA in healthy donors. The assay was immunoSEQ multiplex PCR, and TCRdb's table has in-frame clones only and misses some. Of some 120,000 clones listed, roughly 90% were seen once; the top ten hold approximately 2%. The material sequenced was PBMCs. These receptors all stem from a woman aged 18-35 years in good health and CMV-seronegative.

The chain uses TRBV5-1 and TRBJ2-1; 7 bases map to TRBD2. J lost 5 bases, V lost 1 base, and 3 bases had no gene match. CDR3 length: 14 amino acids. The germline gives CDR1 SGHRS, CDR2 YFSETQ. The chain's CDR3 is CASSLMTSHNEQFF. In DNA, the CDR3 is TGCGCCAGCAGCTTGATGACTAGCCACAATGAGCAGTTCTTC.

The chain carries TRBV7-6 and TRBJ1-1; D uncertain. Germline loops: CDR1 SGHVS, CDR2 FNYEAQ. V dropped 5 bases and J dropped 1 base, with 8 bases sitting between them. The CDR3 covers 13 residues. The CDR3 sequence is CASSMEANTEAFF. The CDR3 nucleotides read TGTGCCAGCAGCATGGAGGCGAACACTGAAGCTTTCTTT. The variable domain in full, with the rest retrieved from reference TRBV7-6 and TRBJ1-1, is GAGVSQSPRYKVTKRGQDVALRCDPISGHVSLYWYRQALGQGPEFLTYFNYEAQQDKSGLPNDRFSAERPEGSISTLTIQRTEQRDSAMYRCASSMEANTEAFFGQGTRLTVV.

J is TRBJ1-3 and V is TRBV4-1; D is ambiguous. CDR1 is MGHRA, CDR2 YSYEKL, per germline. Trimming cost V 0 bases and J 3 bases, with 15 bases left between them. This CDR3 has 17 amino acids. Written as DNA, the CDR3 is TGCGCCAGCAGCCAAGATAGCGGCATGATCTATGGAAACACCATATATTTT. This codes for CASSQDSGMIYGNTIYF.

Here the CDR3 DNA reads TGTGCCAGCAGCCAGGGACTAGCCTACGAGCAGTACTTC. Amino acid sequence: CASSQGLAYEQYF. The V call is TRBV14, the J call TRBJ2-5; 8 bases map to TRBD2. The J call may be mistaken, given a closer DNA end match to TRBJ2-7. CDR3 length: 13 residues. Germline V gives CDR1 SGHDN, CDR2 FVKESK.

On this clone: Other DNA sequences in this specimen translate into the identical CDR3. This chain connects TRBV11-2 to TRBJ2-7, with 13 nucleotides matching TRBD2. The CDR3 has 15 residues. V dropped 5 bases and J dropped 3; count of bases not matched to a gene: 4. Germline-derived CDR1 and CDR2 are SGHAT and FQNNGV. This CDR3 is CASSPRLAGGYEQYF. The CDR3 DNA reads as TGTGCCAGCAGCCCTAGACTAGCGGGGGGCTACGAGCAGTACTTC.

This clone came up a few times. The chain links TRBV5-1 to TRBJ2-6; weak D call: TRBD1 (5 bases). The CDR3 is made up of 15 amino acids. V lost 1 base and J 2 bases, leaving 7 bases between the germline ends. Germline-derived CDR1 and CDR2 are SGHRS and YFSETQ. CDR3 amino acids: CASSLSGTGANVLTF. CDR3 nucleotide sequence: TGCGCCAGCAGCTTGTCAGGGACTGGGGCCAACGTCCTGACTTTC.

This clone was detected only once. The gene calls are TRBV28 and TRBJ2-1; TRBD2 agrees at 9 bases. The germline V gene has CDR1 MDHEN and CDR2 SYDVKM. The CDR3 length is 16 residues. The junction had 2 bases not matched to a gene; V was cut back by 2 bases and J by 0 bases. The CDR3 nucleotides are TGTGCCAGCAGTTTAGCGGGGGGGGCCTCCTACAATGAGCAGTTCTTC. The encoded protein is CASSLAGGASYNEQFF.

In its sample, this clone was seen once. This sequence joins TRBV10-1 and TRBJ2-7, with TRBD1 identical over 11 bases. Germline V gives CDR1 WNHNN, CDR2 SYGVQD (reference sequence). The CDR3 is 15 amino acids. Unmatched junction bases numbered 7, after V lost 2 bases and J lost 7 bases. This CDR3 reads CASSEGQGAGFEQYF. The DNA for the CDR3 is TGCGCCAGCAGTGAGGGACAGGGGGCTGGATTTGAGCAGTACTTC.

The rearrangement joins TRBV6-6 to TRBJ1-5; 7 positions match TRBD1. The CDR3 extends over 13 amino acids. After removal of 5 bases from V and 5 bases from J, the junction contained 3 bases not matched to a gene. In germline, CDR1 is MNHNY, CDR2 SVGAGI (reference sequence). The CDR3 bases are TGTGCCAGCAGTAACAGGGGTGATCAGCCCCAGCATTTT. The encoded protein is CASSNRGDQPQHF.

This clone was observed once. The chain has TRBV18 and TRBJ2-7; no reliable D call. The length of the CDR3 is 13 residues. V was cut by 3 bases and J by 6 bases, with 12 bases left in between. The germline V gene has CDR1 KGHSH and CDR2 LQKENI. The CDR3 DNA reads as TGTGCCAGCTCACCGTCCGACACTCGCGAGCAGTACTTC. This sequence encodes CASSPSDTREQYF.

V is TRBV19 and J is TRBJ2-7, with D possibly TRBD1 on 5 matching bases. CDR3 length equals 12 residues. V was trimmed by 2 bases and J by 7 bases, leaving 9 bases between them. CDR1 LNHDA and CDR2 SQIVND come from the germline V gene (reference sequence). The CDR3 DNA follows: TGTGCCAGTAGTATACTGCAGGGTGAGCAGTACTTC. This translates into CASSILQGEQYF.

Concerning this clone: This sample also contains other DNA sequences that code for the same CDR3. The CDR3: CASSLGRRDGYTF. DNA of the CDR3: TGCGCCAGCAGCTTGGGGCGCCGGGATGGCTACACCTTC. The chain employs TRBV5-1 and TRBJ1-2; D remains ambiguous. The CDR3 covers 13 residues. Trimming took off 0 bases at V and 6 bases at J, with 9 bases between the two ends. Germline V gene lookup returns CDR1 SGHRS and CDR2 YFSETQ.

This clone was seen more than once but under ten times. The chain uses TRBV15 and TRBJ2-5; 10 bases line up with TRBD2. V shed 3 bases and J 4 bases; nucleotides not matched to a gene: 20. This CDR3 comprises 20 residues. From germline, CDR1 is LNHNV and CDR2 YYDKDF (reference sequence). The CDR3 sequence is CATSREQIAGGQVGLETQYF. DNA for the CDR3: TGTGCCACCAGCAGGGAGCAGATAGCGGGAGGACAAGTAGGCTTAGAGACCCAGTACTTC.

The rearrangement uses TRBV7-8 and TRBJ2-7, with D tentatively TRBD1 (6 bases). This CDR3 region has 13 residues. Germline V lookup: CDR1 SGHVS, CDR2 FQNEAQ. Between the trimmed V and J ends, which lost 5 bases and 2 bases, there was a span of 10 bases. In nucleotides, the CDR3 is TGTGCCAGCAGCCTGAGGACAGCCTACGAGCAGTACTTC. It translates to CASSLRTAYEQYF.

The CDR3 region is CASSLVRGTSGFNEQFF. In nucleotides, the CDR3 is TGCGCCAGCAGCTTGGTTAGGGGGACTAGCGGGTTCAATGAGCAGTTCTTC. The chain recombines TRBV5-1 with TRBJ2-1; 12 nucleotides agree with TRBD2. Losses at the gene ends were 0 bases for V and 6 bases for J; bases not matched to a gene: 7. CDR1 SGHRS and CDR2 YFSETQ come from the germline V gene. The CDR3 sequence is 17 residues long.

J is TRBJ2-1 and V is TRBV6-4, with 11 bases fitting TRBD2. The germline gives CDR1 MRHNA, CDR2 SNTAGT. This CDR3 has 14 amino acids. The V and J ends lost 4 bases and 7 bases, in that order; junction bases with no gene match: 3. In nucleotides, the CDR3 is TGTGCCAGCAGTGTGACTAGCGGGGAGAATGAGCAGTTCTTC. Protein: CASSVTSGENEQFF.

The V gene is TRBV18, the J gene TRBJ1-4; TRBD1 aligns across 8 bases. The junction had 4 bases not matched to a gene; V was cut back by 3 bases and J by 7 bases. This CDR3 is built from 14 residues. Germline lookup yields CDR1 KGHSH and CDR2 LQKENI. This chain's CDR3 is CASSPDRGGEKLFF. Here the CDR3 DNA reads TGTGCCAGCTCACCCGACAGGGGTGGTGAAAAACTGTTTTTT.

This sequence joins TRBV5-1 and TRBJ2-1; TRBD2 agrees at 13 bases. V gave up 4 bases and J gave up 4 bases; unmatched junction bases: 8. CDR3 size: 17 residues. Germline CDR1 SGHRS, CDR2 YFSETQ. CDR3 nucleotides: TGCGCCAGCAGCCTCTGGACTAGCGGGAGTTCGTACAATGAGCAGTTCTTC. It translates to CASSLWTSGSSYNEQFF.

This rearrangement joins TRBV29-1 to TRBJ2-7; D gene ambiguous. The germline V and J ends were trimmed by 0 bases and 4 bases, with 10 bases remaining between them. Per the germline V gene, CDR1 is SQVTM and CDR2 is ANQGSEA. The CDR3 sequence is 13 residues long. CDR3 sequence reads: CSVEDASPYEQYF. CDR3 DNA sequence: TGCAGCGTTGAAGACGCGTCTCCGTACGAGCAGTACTTC.

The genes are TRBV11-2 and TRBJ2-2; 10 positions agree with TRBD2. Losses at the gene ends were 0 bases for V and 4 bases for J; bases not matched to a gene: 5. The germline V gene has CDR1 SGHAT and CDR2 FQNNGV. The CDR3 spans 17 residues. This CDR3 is CASSLDPSGSITGELFF. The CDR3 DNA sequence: TGTGCCAGCAGCTTAGACCCTAGCGGGAGTATCACCGGGGAGCTGTTTTTT.

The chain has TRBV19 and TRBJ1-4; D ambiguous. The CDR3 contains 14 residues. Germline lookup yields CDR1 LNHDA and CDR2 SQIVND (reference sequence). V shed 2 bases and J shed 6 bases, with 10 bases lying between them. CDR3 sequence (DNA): TGTGCCAGTAGTATACCGTTTGGCTATGAAAAACTGTTTTTT. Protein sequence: CASSIPFGYEKLFF.

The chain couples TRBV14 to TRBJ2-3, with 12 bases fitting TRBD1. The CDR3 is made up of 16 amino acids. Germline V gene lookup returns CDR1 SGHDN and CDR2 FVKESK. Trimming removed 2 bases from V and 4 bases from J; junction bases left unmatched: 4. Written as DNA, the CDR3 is TGTGCCAGCAGCCAACAAGGGACAGGGGGCCCAGATACGCAGTATTTT. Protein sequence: CASSQQGTGGPDTQYF.

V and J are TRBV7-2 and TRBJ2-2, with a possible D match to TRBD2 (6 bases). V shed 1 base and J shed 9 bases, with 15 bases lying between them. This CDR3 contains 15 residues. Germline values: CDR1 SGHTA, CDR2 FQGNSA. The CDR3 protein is CASSLVGREERELFF. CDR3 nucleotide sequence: TGTGCCAGCAGCTTAGTCGGGAGAGAGGAGCGGGAGCTGTTTTTT.

The CDR3 DNA reads as TGTGCCAGCAGTATACTCCTCACCGGGGAGCTGTTTTTT. Encoded protein: CASSILLTGELFF. This chain uses TRBV5-5 with TRBJ2-2; D remains ambiguous. Germline V lookup: CDR1 SGHKS, CDR2 YYEKEE (reference sequence). Trimming pared 5 bases from V and 4 bases from J, leaving 9 bases between. CDR3 length equals 13 residues.

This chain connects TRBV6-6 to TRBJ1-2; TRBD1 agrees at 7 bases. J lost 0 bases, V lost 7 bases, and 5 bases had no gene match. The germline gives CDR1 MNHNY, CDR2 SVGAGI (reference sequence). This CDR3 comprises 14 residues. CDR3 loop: CASILRGANYGYTF. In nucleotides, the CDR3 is TGTGCCAGCATTCTCAGGGGGGCTAACTATGGCTACACCTTC.

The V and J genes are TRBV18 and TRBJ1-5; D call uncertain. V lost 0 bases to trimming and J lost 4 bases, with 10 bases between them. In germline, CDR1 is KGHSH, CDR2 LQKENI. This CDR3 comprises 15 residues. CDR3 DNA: TGTGCCAGCTCACCACCGGTACAGCAAAATCAGCCCCAGCATTTT. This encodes CASSPPVQQNQPQHF.

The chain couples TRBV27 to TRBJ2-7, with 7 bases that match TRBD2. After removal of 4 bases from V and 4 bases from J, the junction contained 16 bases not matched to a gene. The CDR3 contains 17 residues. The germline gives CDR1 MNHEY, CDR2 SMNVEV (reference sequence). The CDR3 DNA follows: TGTGCCAGCAGTTATGCCTTTAGCCGGGACTACCCGTACGAGCAGTACTTC. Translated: CASSYAFSRDYPYEQYF.